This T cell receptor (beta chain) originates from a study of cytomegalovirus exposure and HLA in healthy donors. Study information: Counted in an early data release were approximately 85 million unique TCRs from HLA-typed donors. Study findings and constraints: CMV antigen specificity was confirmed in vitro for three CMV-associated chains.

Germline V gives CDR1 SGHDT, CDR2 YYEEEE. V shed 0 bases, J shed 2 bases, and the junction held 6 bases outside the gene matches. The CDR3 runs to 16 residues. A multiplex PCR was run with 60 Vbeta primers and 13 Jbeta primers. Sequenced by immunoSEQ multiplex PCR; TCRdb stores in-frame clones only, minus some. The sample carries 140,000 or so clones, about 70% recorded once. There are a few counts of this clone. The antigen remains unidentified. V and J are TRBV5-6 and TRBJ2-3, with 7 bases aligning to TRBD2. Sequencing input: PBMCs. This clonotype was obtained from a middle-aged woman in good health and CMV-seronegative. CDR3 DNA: TGTGCCAGCAGCTTGGGGGTAGCGGGCTACACAGATACGCAGTATTTT. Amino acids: CASSLGVAGYTDTQYF.